The rows below give T cell receptor beta chains drawn from one sample of a study of human CD8 memory T cell subsets. Each CDR3 protein gets one entry in TCRdb, which reprocessed the 5' RACE reads and gives no DNA. In total, the table holds approximately 9,900 distinct CDR3 sequences. The material sequenced was CD8+ T cells from PBMCs. These receptors came from a human donor in good health. Both conserved end residues are part of each CDR3. Size tells how often a clone was seen (once, few, many) or the class of an expanded clone, and some rows leave it out.

J gene | CDR3 length | clone size | V gene | CDR3 protein
TRBJ2-2 | 12 | medium-sized | TRBV27 | CASRSYTGELFF
TRBJ2-7 | 17 | - | TRBV4-3 | CASSQDSNGPGAYEQYF
TRBJ2-3 | 13 | - | TRBV7-9 | CASSLVITDTQYF
TRBJ2-1 | 18 | - | TRBV29-1 | CSVEDPLIGGLMANEQFF
TRBJ2-1 | 16 | medium-sized | TRBV7-3 | CASSPTGGGSYNEQFF
TRBJ2-5 | 13 | - | TRBV7-9 | CASSSRTEETQYF
TRBJ2-3 | 13 | - | TRBV20-1 | CSANSYYTDTQYF
TRBJ2-7 | 16 | - | TRBV6-1 | CASSVRLAGEYYEQYF
TRBJ2-7 | 13 | - | TRBV5-1 | CASSWDSSYEQYF
TRBJ1-1 | 15 | - | TRBV13 | CASSRDGTTLPEAFF
TRBJ2-1 | 16 | large | TRBV7-2 | CASSLPRDRVDNEQFF
TRBJ1-2 | 13 | - | TRBV27 | CASRWEGGSGYTF
TRBJ2-1 | 19 | - | TRBV7-2 | CASSFLLAGVLRSYNEQFF
TRBJ2-7 | 16 | medium-sized | TRBV7-6 | CASSPGGLASGYEQYF
TRBJ2-7 | 15 | - | TRBV28 | CASSLYGRTPYEQYF
TRBJ2-1 | 15 | - | TRBV19 | CASSLGQGAYNEQFF
TRBJ2-2 | 14 | - | TRBV29-1 | CSVAHRDHTGELFF
TRBJ2-7 | 18 | - | TRBV7-6 | CASGRSGTGGTSSYEQYF
TRBJ2-7 | 12 | - | TRBV7-6 | CASLGPGDEQYF
TRBJ2-1 | 17 | - | TRBV2 | CASSESTSGLMENEQFF
TRBJ2-5 | 11 | - | TRBV12-3/TRBV12-4 | CASRRGETQYF
TRBJ2-7 | 16 | - | TRBV28 | CASSLKPSDTSYEQYF
TRBJ2-1 | 21 | - | TRBV20-1 | CSARSPASGIGLRGLYNEQFF
TRBJ2-7 | 15 | - | TRBV4-1 | CASSQYNSANYEQYF
TRBJ2-5 | 11 | - | TRBV29-1 | CSVGYQETQYF
TRBJ2-5 | 13 | - | TRBV6-2/TRBV6-3 | CASSQALQETQYF
TRBJ2-7 | 15 | - | TRBV6-5 | CASSRGSESSYEQYF
TRBJ2-2 | 16 | - | TRBV20-1 | CSAYSTSGGATGELFF
TRBJ2-6 | 20 | medium-sized | TRBV7-2 | CASSLELWDYSRSGANVLTF
TRBJ2-2 | 15 | hyperexpanded | TRBV5-5 | CASSLEQMNTGELFF
TRBJ2-7 | 15 | medium-sized | TRBV7-2 | CASSLLRDGHYEQYF
TRBJ2-3 | 16 | - | TRBV6-5 | CASKKGESASTDTQYF
TRBJ2-3 | 15 | - | TRBV4-3 | CASSQDRPLRDTQYF
TRBJ2-3 | 18 | - | TRBV4-1 | CASSQRGLAGESTDTQYF
TRBJ1-1 | 17 | medium-sized | TRBV29-1 | CSVEGVEGMGVVTEAFF
TRBJ2-1 | 15 | - | TRBV9 | CASSATGSTYNEQFF
TRBJ2-1 | 15 | - | TRBV7-9 | CASSLVQGADNEQFF
TRBJ2-5 | 18 | - | TRBV28 | CASSQGKRTSGIWETQYF
TRBJ1-2 | 14 | - | TRBV28 | CASSLGTETYGYTF
TRBJ2-7 | 14 | - | TRBV6-2/TRBV6-3 | CASSYSRQTDEQYF
TRBJ2-3 | 16 | - | TRBV7-9 | CASSPLWDRGTDTQYF
TRBJ2-3 | 16 | - | TRBV7-8 | CASSFDEGRATDTQYF